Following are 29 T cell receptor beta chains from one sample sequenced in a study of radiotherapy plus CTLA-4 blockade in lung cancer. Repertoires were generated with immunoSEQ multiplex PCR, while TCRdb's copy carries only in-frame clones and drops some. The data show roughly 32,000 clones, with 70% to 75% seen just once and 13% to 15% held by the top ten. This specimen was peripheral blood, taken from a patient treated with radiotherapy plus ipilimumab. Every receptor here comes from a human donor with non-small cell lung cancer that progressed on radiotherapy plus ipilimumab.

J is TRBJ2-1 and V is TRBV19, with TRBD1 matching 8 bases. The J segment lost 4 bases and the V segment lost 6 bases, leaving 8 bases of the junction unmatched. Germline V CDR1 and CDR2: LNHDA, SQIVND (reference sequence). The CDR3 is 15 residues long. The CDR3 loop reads CASSPRTGWYNEQFF. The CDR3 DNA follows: TGTGCCAGTAGCCCCCGGACAGGGTGGTACAATGAGCAGTTCTTC. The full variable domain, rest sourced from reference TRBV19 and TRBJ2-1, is DGGITQSPKYLFRKEGQNVTLSCEQNLNHDAMYWYRQDPGQGLRLIYYSQIVNDFQKGDIAEGYSVSREKKESFPLTVTSAQKNPTAFYLCASSPRTGWYNEQFFGPGTRLTVL.

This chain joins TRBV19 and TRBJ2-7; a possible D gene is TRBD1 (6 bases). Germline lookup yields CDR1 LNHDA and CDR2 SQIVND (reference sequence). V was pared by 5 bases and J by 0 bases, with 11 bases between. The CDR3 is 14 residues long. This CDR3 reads CASSLTGSSYEQYF. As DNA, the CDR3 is TGTGCCAGTAGTTTGACAGGAAGCTCCTACGAGCAGTACTTC. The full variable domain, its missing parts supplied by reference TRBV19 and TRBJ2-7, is DGGITQSPKYLFRKEGQNVTLSCEQNLNHDAMYWYRQDPGQGLRLIYYSQIVNDFQKGDIAEGYSVSREKKESFPLTVTSAQKNPTAFYLCASSLTGSSYEQYFGPGTRLTVT.

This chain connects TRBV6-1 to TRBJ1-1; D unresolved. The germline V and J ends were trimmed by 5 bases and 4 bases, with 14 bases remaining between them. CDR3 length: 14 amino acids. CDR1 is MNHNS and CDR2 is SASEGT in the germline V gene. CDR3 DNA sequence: TGTGCCAGCAGTACCCCGGGATCGCTCACTGAAGCTTTCTTT. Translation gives CASSTPGSLTEAFF.

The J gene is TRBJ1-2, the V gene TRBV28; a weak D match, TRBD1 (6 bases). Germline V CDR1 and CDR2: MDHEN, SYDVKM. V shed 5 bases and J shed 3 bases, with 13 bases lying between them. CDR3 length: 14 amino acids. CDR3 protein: CASSGGWTDYGYTF. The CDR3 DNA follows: TGTGCCAGCAGTGGGGGTTGGACAGACTATGGCTACACCTTC.

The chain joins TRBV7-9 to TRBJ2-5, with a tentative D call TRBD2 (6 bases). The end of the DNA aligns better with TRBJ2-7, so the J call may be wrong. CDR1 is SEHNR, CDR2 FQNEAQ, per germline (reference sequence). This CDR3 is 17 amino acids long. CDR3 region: CASSPRTARGIFYEQYF. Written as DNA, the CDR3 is TGTGCCAGCAGCCCTAGGACGGCTCGGGGGATCTTCTACGAGCAGTACTTC.

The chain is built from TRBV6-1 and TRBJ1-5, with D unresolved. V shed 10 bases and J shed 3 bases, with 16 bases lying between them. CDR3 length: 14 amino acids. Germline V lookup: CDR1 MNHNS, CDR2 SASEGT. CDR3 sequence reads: CATTPAVFNQPQHF. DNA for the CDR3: TGTGCCACTACCCCGGCGGTTTTCAATCAGCCCCAGCATTTT.

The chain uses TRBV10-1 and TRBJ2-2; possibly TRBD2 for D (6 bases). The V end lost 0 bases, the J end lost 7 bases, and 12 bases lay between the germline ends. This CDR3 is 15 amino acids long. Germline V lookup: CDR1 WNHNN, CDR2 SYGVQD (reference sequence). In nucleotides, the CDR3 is TGCGCCAGCAGTGAGTCGACATCGGGGGTCGGGGAGCTGTTTTTT. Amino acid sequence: CASSESTSGVGELFF.

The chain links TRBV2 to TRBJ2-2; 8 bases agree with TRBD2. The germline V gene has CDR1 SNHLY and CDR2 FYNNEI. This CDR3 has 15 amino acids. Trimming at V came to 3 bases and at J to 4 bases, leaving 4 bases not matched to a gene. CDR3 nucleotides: TGTGCCAGCAGTGATAAGCTAGCGGGCACCGGGGAGCTGTTTTTT. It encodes CASSDKLAGTGELFF.

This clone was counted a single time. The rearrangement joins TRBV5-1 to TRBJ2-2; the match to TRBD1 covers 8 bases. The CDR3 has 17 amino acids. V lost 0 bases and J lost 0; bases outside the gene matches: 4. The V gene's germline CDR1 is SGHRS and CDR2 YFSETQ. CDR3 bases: TGCGCCAGCAGCTTGGTCCAGGGGGCCTCGAACACCGGGGAGCTGTTTTTT. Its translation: CASSLVQGASNTGELFF.

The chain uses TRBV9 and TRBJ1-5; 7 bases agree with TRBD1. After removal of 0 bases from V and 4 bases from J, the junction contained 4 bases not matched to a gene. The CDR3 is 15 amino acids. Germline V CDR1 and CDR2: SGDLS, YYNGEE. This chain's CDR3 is CASSVGQGVNQPQHF. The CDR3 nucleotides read TGTGCCAGCAGCGTAGGACAGGGAGTGAATCAGCCCCAGCATTTT.

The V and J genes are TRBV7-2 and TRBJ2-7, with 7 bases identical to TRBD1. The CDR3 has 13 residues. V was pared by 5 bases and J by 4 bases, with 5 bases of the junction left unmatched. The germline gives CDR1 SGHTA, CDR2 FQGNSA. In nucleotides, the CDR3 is TGTGCCAGCAGCCCGGACAGGAGTTACGAGCAGTACTTC. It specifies CASSPDRSYEQYF.

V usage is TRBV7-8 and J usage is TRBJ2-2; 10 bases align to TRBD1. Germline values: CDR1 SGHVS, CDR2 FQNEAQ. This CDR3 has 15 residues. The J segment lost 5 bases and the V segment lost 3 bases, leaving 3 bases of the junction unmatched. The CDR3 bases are TGTGCCAGCAGCTTTGGGACAGGGGTAACCGGGGAGCTGTTTTTT. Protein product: CASSFGTGVTGELFF.

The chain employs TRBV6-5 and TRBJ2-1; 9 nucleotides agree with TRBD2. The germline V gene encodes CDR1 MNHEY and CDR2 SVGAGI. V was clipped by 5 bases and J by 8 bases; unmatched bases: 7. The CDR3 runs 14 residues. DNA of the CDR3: TGTGCCAGCAGTACTAGCGGGCCTGAGGATGAGCAGTTCTTC. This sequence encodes CASSTSGPEDEQFF.

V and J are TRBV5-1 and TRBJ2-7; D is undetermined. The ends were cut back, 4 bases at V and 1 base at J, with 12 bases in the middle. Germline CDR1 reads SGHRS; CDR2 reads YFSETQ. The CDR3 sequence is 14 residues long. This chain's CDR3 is CASSLQWPSYEQYF. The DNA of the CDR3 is TGCGCCAGCAGCCTCCAGTGGCCTTCCTACGAGCAGTACTTC. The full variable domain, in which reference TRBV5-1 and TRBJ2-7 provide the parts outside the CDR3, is KAGVTQTPRYLIKTRGQQVTLSCSPISGHRSVSWYQQTPGQGLQFLFEYFSETQRNKGNFPGRFSGRQFSNSRSEMNVSTLELGDSALYLCASSLQWPSYEQYFGPGTRLTVT.

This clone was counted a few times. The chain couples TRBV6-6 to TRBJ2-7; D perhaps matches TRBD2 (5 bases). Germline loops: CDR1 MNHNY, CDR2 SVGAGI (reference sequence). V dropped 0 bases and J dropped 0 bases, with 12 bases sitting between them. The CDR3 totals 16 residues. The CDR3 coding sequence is TGTGCCAGCAGTTACTCTGCCAGGAGGATCTCCTACGAGCAGTACTTC. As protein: CASSYSARRISYEQYF.

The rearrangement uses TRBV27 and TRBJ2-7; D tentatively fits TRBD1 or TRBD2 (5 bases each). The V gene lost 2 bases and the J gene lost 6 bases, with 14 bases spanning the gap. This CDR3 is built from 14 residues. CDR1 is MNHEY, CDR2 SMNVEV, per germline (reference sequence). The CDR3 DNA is TGTGCCAGCAGTTTAGGGGGAAACCCGCTCGAGCAGTACTTC. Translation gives CASSLGGNPLEQYF.

The CDR3 loop is CASSPYMNTEAFF. The CDR3 nucleotides are TGTGCCAGCTCACCATACATGAACACTGAAGCTTTCTTT. This chain uses TRBV18 with TRBJ1-1; the D is unclear. This CDR3 has 13 amino acids. V shed 2 bases and J shed 0 bases, with 4 bases lying between them. Germline V gene data show CDR1 as KGHSH and CDR2 as LQKENI.

The CDR3 region is CASSSRLVGETQYF. CDR3 nucleotide sequence: TGTGCCAGCAGCTCTCGACTAGTTGGGGAGACCCAGTACTTC. This chain uses TRBV7-9 with TRBJ2-5; D perhaps matches TRBD2 (6 bases). Between the trimmed V and J ends, which lost 4 bases and 5 bases, there was a span of 14 bases. Germline V lookup: CDR1 SEHNR, CDR2 FQNEAQ (reference sequence). The length of the CDR3 is 14 residues. The full variable domain, in which reference TRBV7-9 and TRBJ2-5 provide the parts outside the CDR3, is DTGVSQNPRHKITKRGQNVTFRCDPISEHNRLYWYRQTLGQGPEFLTYFQNEAQLEKSRLLSDRFSAERPKGSFSTLEIQRTEQGDSAMYLCASSSRLVGETQYFGPGTRLLVL.

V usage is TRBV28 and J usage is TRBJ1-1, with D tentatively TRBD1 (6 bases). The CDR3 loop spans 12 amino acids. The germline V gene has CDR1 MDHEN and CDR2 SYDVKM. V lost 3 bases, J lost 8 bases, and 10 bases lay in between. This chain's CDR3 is CASSFQDREAFF. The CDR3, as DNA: TGTGCCAGCAGTTTTCAGGACAGAGAAGCTTTCTTT.

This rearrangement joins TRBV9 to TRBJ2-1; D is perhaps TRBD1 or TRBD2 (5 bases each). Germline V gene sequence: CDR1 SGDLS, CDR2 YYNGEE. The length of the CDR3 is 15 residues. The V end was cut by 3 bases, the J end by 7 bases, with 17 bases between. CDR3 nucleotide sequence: TGTGCCAGCAGCGCCGGGACCCTCCCCGGAAATGAGCAGTTCTTC. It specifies CASSAGTLPGNEQFF.

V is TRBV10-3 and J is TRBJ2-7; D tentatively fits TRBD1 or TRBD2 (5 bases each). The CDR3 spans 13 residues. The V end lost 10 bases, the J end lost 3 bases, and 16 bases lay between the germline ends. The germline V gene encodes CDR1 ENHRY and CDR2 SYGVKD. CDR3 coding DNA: TGTGCCACCGATCCCGGGACGAACTACGAGCAGTACTTC. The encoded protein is CATDPGTNYEQYF.

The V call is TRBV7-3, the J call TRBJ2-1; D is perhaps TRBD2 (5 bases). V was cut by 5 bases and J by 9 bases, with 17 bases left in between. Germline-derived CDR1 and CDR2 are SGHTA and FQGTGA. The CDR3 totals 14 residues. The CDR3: CASSTDASGTEQFF. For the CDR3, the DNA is TGTGCCAGCAGCACCGACGCAAGCGGAACTGAGCAGTTCTTC.

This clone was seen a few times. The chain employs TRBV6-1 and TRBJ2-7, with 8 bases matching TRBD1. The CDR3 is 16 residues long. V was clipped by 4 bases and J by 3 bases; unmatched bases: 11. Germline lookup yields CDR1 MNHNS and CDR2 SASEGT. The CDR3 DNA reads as TGTGCCAGCAGTGGGTCCGGGACAGGAGGTCTCTACGAGCAGTACTTC. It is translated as CASSGSGTGGLYEQYF.

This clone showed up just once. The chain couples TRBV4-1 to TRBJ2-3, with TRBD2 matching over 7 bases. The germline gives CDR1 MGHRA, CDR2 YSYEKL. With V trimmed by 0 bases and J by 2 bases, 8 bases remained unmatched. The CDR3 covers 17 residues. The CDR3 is CASSQESPGGSTDTQYF. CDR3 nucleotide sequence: TGCGCCAGCAGCCAAGAATCCCCCGGGGGGTCCACAGATACGCAGTATTTT.

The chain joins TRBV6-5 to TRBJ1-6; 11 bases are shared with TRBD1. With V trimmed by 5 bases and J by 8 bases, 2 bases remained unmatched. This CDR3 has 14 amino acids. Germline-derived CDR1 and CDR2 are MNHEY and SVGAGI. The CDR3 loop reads CASSQGQGDSPLHF. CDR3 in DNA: TGTGCCAGCAGTCAGGGACAGGGGGATTCACCCCTCCACTTT.

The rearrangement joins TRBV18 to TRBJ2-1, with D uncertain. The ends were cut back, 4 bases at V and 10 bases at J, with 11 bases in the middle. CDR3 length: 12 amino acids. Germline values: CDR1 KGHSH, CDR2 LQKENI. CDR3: CASSQRREEQFF. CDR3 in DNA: TGTGCCAGCTCACAGAGAAGGGAAGAGCAGTTCTTC.

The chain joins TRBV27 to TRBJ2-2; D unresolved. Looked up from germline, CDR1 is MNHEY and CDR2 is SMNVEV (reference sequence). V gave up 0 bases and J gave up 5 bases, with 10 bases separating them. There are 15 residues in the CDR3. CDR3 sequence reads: CASSLSSGSTGELFF. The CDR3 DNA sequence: TGTGCCAGCAGTTTATCCTCAGGATCGACCGGGGAGCTGTTTTTT.

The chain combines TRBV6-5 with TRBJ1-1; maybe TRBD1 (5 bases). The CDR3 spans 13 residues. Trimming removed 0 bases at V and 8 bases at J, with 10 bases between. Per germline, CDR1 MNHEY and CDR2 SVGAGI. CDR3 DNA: TGTGCCAGCAGTTACTCAGGGGCGGGCGAAGCTTTCTTT. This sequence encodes CASSYSGAGEAFF.

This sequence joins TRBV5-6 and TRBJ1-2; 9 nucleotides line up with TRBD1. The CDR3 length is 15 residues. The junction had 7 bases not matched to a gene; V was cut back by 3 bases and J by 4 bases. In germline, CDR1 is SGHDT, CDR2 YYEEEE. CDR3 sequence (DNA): TGTGCCAGCAGCTCGGGGCGGACAGGGGTCTATGGCTACACCTTC. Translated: CASSSGRTGVYGYTF.